Listed below are T cell receptor beta chains from one sample, sequenced in a study of blood T cells in healthy people across ages. TCRdb re-analysed the 5' RACE reads in MiXCR, keeping a single row per CDR3 protein. The table includes 790,000 or so distinct CDR3 sequences, roughly three fifths detected once. The sample taken for sequencing was blood. These receptors originate from a man aged 40-50 years in good health. CDR3s include the opening cysteine and the closing phenylalanine or tryptophan. A D gene is named only where the DNA matches it firmly. Some rows mark clone size as missing; the rest say once, few, many or name a class of expanded clone.

D	J	V	size	CDR3	DNA
.	TRBJ1-4	TRBV6-1	few	CASSELGRGNEKLFF	TGTGCCAGCAGTGAACTGGGAAGGGGTAATGAAAAACTGTTTTTT
.	TRBJ2-5	TRBV4-3	.	CASSQDGRETQYF	TGCGCCAGCAGCCAAGATGGGCGGGAGACCCAGTACTTC
.	TRBJ2-1	TRBV6-5	.	CASRTTDSGYNEQFF	TGTGCCAGCAGAACCACGGACTCAGGATACAATGAGCAGTTCTTC
TRBD1	TRBJ2-3	TRBV3-1	.	CASRNRGETDTQYF	TGTGCCAGCAGAAACAGGGGTGAGACAGATACGCAGTATTTT
TRBD2	TRBJ2-3	TRBV12-3/TRBV12-4	.	CASTTSGGADTQYF	TGTGCCAGCACTACTAGCGGGGGAGCAGATACGCAGTATTTT
TRBD2	TRBJ2-7	TRBV7-9	few	CASSLELAGAEQYF	TGTGCCAGCAGCTTAGAACTAGCGGGAGCCGAGCAGTACTTC
.	TRBJ2-7	TRBV16	once	CASSQWTAKSEQYF	TGTGCCAGCAGCCAGTGGACGGCGAAGAGCGAGCAGTACTTC
.	TRBJ2-3	TRBV7-3	few	CASGGGTSTDTQYF	TGTGCCAGCGGAGGGGGGACTAGCACAGATACGCAGTATTTT
TRBD2	TRBJ2-5	TRBV18	.	CASSRLAGDNEQYF	TGTGCCAGCTCAAGGCTAGCGGGGGACAATGAGCAGTACTTC
.	TRBJ2-5	TRBV18	.	CASSPQGMETQYF	TGTGCCAGCTCACCCCAGGGAATGGAGACCCAGTACTTC